These 25 T cell receptor beta chains share one sample of origin, sequenced in a study of CD8 T cells in ankylosing spondylitis. TCRdb fed the 5' RACE reads into MiXCR, producing one record per CDR3 protein. The data hold tens of thousands of distinct CDR3 sequences, with more than 3% observed a single time. The sequenced material came from blood, either unsorted or a sorted T cell fraction (not recorded which). The receptors originated from a female donor with ankylosing spondylitis or in good health (not recorded which).

This clonotype was recorded at least ten times. The chain recombines TRBV23-1 with TRBJ2-7; D unclear. TRBV23-1 is reported as an ORF; its role is uncertain. The V and J ends lost 3 bases and 0 bases respectively, with 15 bases between them. The CDR3 loop spans 16 amino acids. The CDR3 spells CASSQQPASFSYEQYF. The CDR3, as DNA: TGCGCCAGCAGTCAGCAGCCCGCCAGTTTCTCCTACGAGCAGTACTTC.

The J gene is TRBJ2-2, the V gene TRBV9, with D hard to call. The germline gives CDR1 SGDLS, CDR2 YYNGEE. The CDR3 consists of 15 residues. The germline V and J ends were trimmed by 3 bases and 6 bases, with 15 bases remaining between them. The CDR3 coding sequence is TGTGCCAGCAGCGGAAGGACGGGTCTGGCCGGGGAGCTGTTTTTT. It translates to CASSGRTGLAGELFF.

The rearrangement joins TRBV9 to TRBJ2-5, with TRBD2 identical over 15 bases. V shed 4 bases, J shed 4 bases, and the junction held 2 bases outside the gene matches. CDR1 and CDR2 (germline): SGDLS, YYNGEE. The CDR3 is 15 amino acids. The CDR3 reads CASSTGLAGGETQYF. Here the CDR3 DNA reads TGTGCCAGCAGCACGGGACTAGCGGGAGGAGAGACCCAGTACTTC.

This clonotype appeared many times. The chain has TRBV21-1 and TRBJ1-4; the table gives TRBD1 as D, unverified against the DNA. TRBV21-1 is tagged as a pseudogene. CDR3 length: 20 residues. As DNA, the CDR3 is TGTGCCAGCAGCGGACGACTCGGGACAAAGACCCCTCTTACTAATGAAAAACTGTTTTTT. Translation: CASSGRLGTKTPLTNEKLFF.

This clonotype was seen ten or more times. The chain is built from TRBV9 and TRBJ1-2; possible D gene TRBD1, 6 bases. The CDR3 extends over 15 amino acids. Germline CDR1 reads SGDLS; CDR2 reads YYNGEE. With 0 bases removed from V and 6 bases from J, the gap between germline ends came to 15 bases. This CDR3 reads CASSVAGGQSDGYTF. The DNA for the CDR3 is TGTGCCAGCAGCGTAGCAGGAGGACAGTCTGATGGCTACACCTTC. Full variable domain (remainder filled in from reference TRBV9 and TRBJ1-2): DSGVTQTPKHLITATGQRVTLRCSPRSGDLSVYWYQQSLDQGLQFLIQYYNGEERAKGNILERFSAQQFPDLHSELNLSSLELGDSALYFCASSVAGGQSDGYTFGSGTRLTVV.

This clonotype was seen repeatedly, ten times or more. The chain has TRBV9 and TRBJ2-3, with 7 bases aligning to TRBD2. CDR1 and CDR2 from the germline V gene are SGDLS and YYNGEE. With V trimmed by 3 bases and J by 1 base, 8 bases remained unmatched. This CDR3 is built from 16 residues. As DNA, the CDR3 is TGTGCCAGCAGCGCAATTAGCGGGTCCCGCACAGATACGCAGTATTTT. Its translation is CASSAISGSRTDTQYF.

In this sample, this clonotype is medium-sized. V is TRBV9 and J is TRBJ1-1, with D unclear. This CDR3 contains 13 residues. The V gene lost 0 bases and the J gene lost 0 bases, with 3 bases spanning the gap. Germline CDR1 reads SGDLS; CDR2 reads YYNGEE. CDR3: CASSVEVNTEAFF. In nucleotides, the CDR3 is TGTGCCAGCAGCGTAGAGGTGAACACTGAAGCTTTCTTT.

This clonotype is medium-sized (0.01 to 0.1%) in the sample. Here the CDR3 reads CASSPRPMRPYEQYF. Written as DNA, the CDR3 is TGTGCCAGCAGCCCCCGTCCAATGCGGCCTTACGAGCAGTACTTC. This sequence joins TRBV9 and TRBJ2-7; no clear D. This CDR3 has 15 amino acids. V was shortened by 4 bases and J by 4 bases, with 18 bases between the two germline ends. From germline, CDR1 is SGDLS and CDR2 YYNGEE.

This clonotype appeared many times. The chain combines TRBV9 with TRBJ1-1, with 7 bases aligning to TRBD1. The CDR3 has 15 residues. Germline V CDR1 and CDR2: SGDLS, YYNGEE. After removal of 0 bases from V and 6 bases from J, the junction contained 8 bases not matched to a gene. The CDR3 loop reads CASSVVPGGDSEAFF. Here the CDR3 DNA reads TGTGCCAGCAGCGTAGTCCCAGGGGGGGACTCTGAAGCTTTCTTT.

By sample share, this clonotype is medium-sized. The gene calls are TRBV9 and TRBJ2-4, with D perhaps TRBD1 (6 bases). The CDR3 runs 16 residues. Trimming took 0 bases from V and 1 from J, leaving 11 bases between them. The germline V gene has CDR1 SGDLS and CDR2 YYNGEE. The CDR3, as DNA: TGTGCCAGCAGCGTAGAACTCAGGGGTGCCAAAAACATTCAGTACTTC. Translated: CASSVELRGAKNIQYF. The full variable domain, completed using reference TRBV9 and TRBJ2-4, is DSGVTQTPKHLITATGQRVTLRCSPRSGDLSVYWYQQSLDQGLQFLIQYYNGEERAKGNILERFSAQQFPDLHSELNLSSLELGDSALYFCASSVELRGAKNIQYFGAGTRLSVL.

This chain connects TRBV9 to TRBJ2-1; no clear D gene. Germline-derived CDR1 and CDR2 are SGDLS and YYNGEE. The length of the CDR3 is 13 residues. The V end lost 1 base, the J end lost 8 bases, and 10 bases lay between the germline ends. CDR3 in DNA: TGTGCCAGCAGCGTATTTCTGGGCGATGAGCAGTTCTTC. This gives the protein CASSVFLGDEQFF.

Ten or more counts support this clonotype. CDR3 sequence: CASSAKSVPGVYGYTF. CDR3 DNA: TGTGCCAGCAGCGCCAAGTCCGTTCCCGGGGTATATGGCTACACCTTC. This sequence joins TRBV9 and TRBJ1-2; the D is unclear. Germline CDR1 and CDR2: SGDLS and YYNGEE. V gave up 3 bases and J gave up 5 bases, with 20 bases separating them. CDR3 size: 16 residues.

This clonotype was counted at least ten times. This rearrangement joins TRBV21-1 to TRBJ2-3; the DNA was not used to check the table's D call, TRBD1. TRBV21-1 is listed as a pseudogene. The CDR3 spans 14 residues. The CDR3 here is CASSTTGVGDTQYF. In DNA form, the CDR3 reads TGTGCCAGCAGCACTACAGGGGTGGGAGATACGCAGTATTTT.

This clonotype was found many times. This rearrangement joins TRBV9 to TRBJ2-1, with D perhaps matching TRBD2 (7 bases). V shed 0 bases and J shed 7 bases, with 17 bases lying between them. There are 16 residues in the CDR3. Germline CDR1 reads SGDLS; CDR2 reads YYNGEE. CDR3 bases: TGTGCCAGCAGCGTAGGTGGGGGGGCAGGTGAGAATGAGCAGTTCTTC. It translates to CASSVGGGAGENEQFF. Drawing the rest from reference TRBV9 and TRBJ2-1, the complete variable domain is DSGVTQTPKHLITATGQRVTLRCSPRSGDLSVYWYQQSLDQGLQFLIQYYNGEERAKGNILERFSAQQFPDLHSELNLSSLELGDSALYFCASSVGGGAGENEQFFGPGTRLTVL.

V usage is TRBV9 and J usage is TRBJ2-5; 10 bases fit TRBD2. CDR1 is SGDLS and CDR2 is YYNGEE in the germline V gene. With 4 bases clipped from V and 0 bases from J, the junction kept 9 bases outside the gene matches. The CDR3 totals 17 residues. The CDR3 coding sequence is TGTGCCAGCAGCTCTCCTATAGGACTAGCGGACCAAGAGACCCAGTACTTC. Residues: CASSSPIGLADQETQYF.

This clonotype occurred many times. CDR3 loop: CASSVVGFRDTQYF. The CDR3 bases are TGTGCCAGCAGCGTAGTGGGGTTCAGAGATACGCAGTATTTT. J is TRBJ2-3 and V is TRBV9; D uncertain. Per the germline V gene, CDR1 is SGDLS and CDR2 is YYNGEE. This CDR3 is 14 amino acids long. V lost 0 bases to trimming and J lost 5 bases, with 10 bases between them.

This clonotype showed up many times. This chain joins TRBV9 and TRBJ2-2; 9 positions agree with TRBD2. The CDR3 is 17 residues long. V lost 3 bases to trimming and J lost 2 bases; unmatched junction nucleotides: 8. Germline V gene lookup returns CDR1 SGDLS and CDR2 YYNGEE. CDR3 DNA sequence: TGTGCCAGCAGCGCCTCCGGGACTAGCAGTAACACCGGGGAGCTGTTTTTT. Residues: CASSASGTSSNTGELFF.

This clonotype was seen a few times. The V call is TRBV9, the J call TRBJ2-5; D gene uncertain. The length of the CDR3 is 14 residues. The V gene's germline CDR1 is SGDLS and CDR2 YYNGEE. The germline V and J ends were trimmed by 4 bases and 4 bases, with 14 bases remaining between them. The CDR3, as DNA: TGTGCCAGCAGCCCTTTTGACATATTAGAGACCCAGTACTTC. Its protein is CASSPFDILETQYF.

This clonotype was found many times. This rearrangement joins TRBV6-1 to TRBJ2-3; unclear D gene. From germline, CDR1 is MNHNS and CDR2 SASEGT. Trimming removed 7 bases from V and 2 bases from J, with 19 bases in between. This CDR3 is 16 amino acids long. Here the CDR3 DNA reads TGTGCCAGCAAGTCATATCGACTCGGTGACACAGATACGCAGTATTTT. Translating gives CASKSYRLGDTDTQYF.

This clonotype was recorded many times. The chain joins TRBV9 to TRBJ2-5; TRBD2 matches 11 bases. The J segment lost 8 bases and the V segment lost 0 bases, leaving 9 bases of the junction unmatched. The germline CDR1 and CDR2 sequences are SGDLS and YYNGEE. CDR3 length: 16 amino acids. This chain's CDR3 is CASSVAATSGAETQYF. The DNA of the CDR3 is TGTGCCAGCAGCGTAGCTGCGACTAGCGGGGCCGAAACCCAGTACTTC.

This clonotype was counted many times. The V and J genes are TRBV9 and TRBJ2-2; weak D call: TRBD2 (5 bases). V lost 2 bases to trimming and J lost 1 base, with 9 bases between them. The CDR3 covers 15 residues. The V gene's germline CDR1 is SGDLS and CDR2 YYNGEE. Here the CDR3 reads CASSVRVGNTGELFF. The CDR3 bases are TGTGCCAGCAGCGTGAGGGTAGGGAACACCGGGGAGCTGTTTTTT.

By sample fraction, this clonotype is medium-sized. This rearrangement joins TRBV9 to TRBJ2-6; D is undetermined. Germline V lookup: CDR1 SGDLS, CDR2 YYNGEE. The V and J ends lost 0 bases and 0 bases respectively, with 4 bases between them. CDR3 length: 15 residues. The CDR3 region is CASSVGSSGANVLTF. DNA for the CDR3: TGTGCCAGCAGCGTAGGGAGCTCTGGGGCCAACGTCCTGACTTTC.

The table lists this clonotype with many counts. The V call is TRBV9, the J call TRBJ1-6; D remains ambiguous. CDR1 is SGDLS, CDR2 YYNGEE, per germline. V was shortened by 0 bases and J by 8 bases, with 6 bases between the two germline ends. The CDR3 has 13 residues. The CDR3 sequence: CASSVVPDSPLHF. The CDR3 region has the DNA TGTGCCAGCAGCGTAGTCCCTGATTCACCCCTCCACTTT.

In this sample, this clonotype turned up many times. The V call is TRBV9, the J call TRBJ2-5, with 9 bases matching TRBD2. The CDR3 loop spans 16 amino acids. CDR1 SGDLS and CDR2 YYNGEE come from the germline V gene. V lost 6 bases, J lost 0 bases, and 9 bases stayed unmatched. CDR3: CASTQGLASDQETQYF. CDR3 nucleotide sequence: TGTGCCAGCACCCAAGGACTAGCGAGCGACCAAGAGACCCAGTACTTC.

This clonotype was seen a handful of times. The CDR3 sequence: CASTRAPTSTDTQYF. For the CDR3, the DNA is TGTGCCAGCACGAGAGCCCCCACTAGCACAGATACGCAGTATTTT. The chain employs TRBV9 and TRBJ2-3, with D unresolved. This CDR3 is 15 amino acids long. Per the germline V gene, CDR1 is SGDLS and CDR2 is YYNGEE. The V end was cut by 6 bases, the J end by 0 bases, with 14 bases between. Supplemented by reference TRBV9 and TRBJ2-3, the full variable domain reads DSGVTQTPKHLITATGQRVTLRCSPRSGDLSVYWYQQSLDQGLQFLIQYYNGEERAKGNILERFSAQQFPDLHSELNLSSLELGDSALYFCASTRAPTSTDTQYFGPGTRLTVL.